Sequencing of this TCR beta chain was carried out in a study of shared clonotypes between healthy human individuals. Between the trimmed V and J ends, which lost 4 bases and 1 base, there was a span of 11 bases. Germline V gene sequence: CDR1 LNHDA, CDR2 SQIVND (reference sequence). The CDR3 loop spans 14 amino acids. With respect to this clone: Its target is not known.

Study-wide points: Blood was the only sampled material, and tissue repertoires likely differ.

Each subset's genomic DNA was split evenly across several immunoSEQ plates. The sequenced material, unsorted PBMC DNA, was run on ten immunoSEQ deep assay plates. The protocol was immunoSEQ multiplex PCR, while the TCRdb copy is restricted to in-frame clones and leaves out a portion. The sample has about 470,000 clones, 70% to 80% seen once. V usage is TRBV19 and J usage is TRBJ2-7; tentatively, D is TRBD2 (5 bases). This clonotype originated in a woman between 35 and 50 years old in good health. Some clones in this sample may be carry-over from other donors' samples. Sequencing input: PBMCs. The CDR3 is CASSNEGRSYEQYF. The CDR3 DNA follows: TGTGCCAGTAGTAATGAGGGCAGATCCTACGAGCAGTACTTC.